This T cell receptor (beta chain) was retrieved from a study of shared clonotypes between healthy human individuals. Germline CDR1 is KGHSH and CDR2 is LQKENI. The CDR3 loop spans 14 amino acids. Trimming took 5 bases from V and 5 from J; bases not matched to a gene: 4. Unsorted PBMC DNA was sequenced on ten immunoSEQ deep assay plates. The data were produced by immunoSEQ multiplex PCR, yet TCRdb's version contains in-frame clones alone and is incomplete. The repertoire has about 520,000 clones, over 70% of them found once; the top ten carry about 13%. This clonotype was sampled from a woman aged 40 to 49 in good health. Some clones in this sample may be carry-over from other donors' samples. The material sequenced was PBMCs. The V call is TRBV18, the J call TRBJ1-4, with TRBD1 matching 8 bases. CDR3 nucleotides: TGTGCCAGCTCAGGGGGACAGGAGAATGAAAAACTGTTTTTT. Protein: CASSGGQENEKLFF.